This T cell receptor (beta chain) is from a study of shared clonotypes between healthy human individuals. Unmatched junction bases numbered 4, after V lost 3 bases and J lost 6 bases. Looked up from germline, CDR1 is SGDLS and CDR2 is YYNGEE. The CDR3 has 13 residues. Libraries were prepared by immunoSEQ multiplex PCR; TCRdb keeps only in-frame clonotypes and omits some of them. Altogether about 2.5 million clones are present, 85% to 95% being singletons, with the ten largest covering 0.37%. Concerning this clone itself: Other DNA sequences in this sample translate to the same CDR3.

The chain recombines TRBV9 with TRBJ2-3; 7 bases are shared with TRBD1. The specimen sequenced was naive CD4+ T cells from PBMCs. As for subset: CD45RA+ positively selected. The TCR was taken from a man aged 18 to 30 in good health. Some clones in this sample may be carry-over from other donors' samples. CDR3 DNA sequence: TGTGCCAGCAGCGGAGACAGGGCGGATACGCAGTATTTT. Its protein is CASSGDRADTQYF.